The 20 T cell receptor beta chains below were found in one sample sequenced in a study of cytomegalovirus exposure and HLA in healthy donors. Assay used: immunoSEQ multiplex PCR; TCRdb lists only in-frame clones, some missing. The sample lists more than 250,000 clones, about nine tenths occurring once. The source material was PBMCs. These receptors were collected from a woman younger than 35 in good health and CMV-seronegative.

The genes are TRBV4-2 and TRBJ2-3, with TRBD2 identical over 10 bases. The CDR3 runs to 16 residues. V lost 0 bases, J lost 3 bases, and 3 bases stayed unmatched. Germline CDR1 reads LGHNA; CDR2 reads YNFKEQ. The CDR3 region has the DNA TGTGCCAGCAGCCAAGAGGTGACTAGCGGGACAGATACGCAGTATTTT. Translated: CASSQEVTSGTDTQYF.

V usage is TRBV19 and J usage is TRBJ2-7; D is perhaps TRBD1 (6 bases). Deletions cut 5 bases from V and 6 bases from J, with 14 bases between. This CDR3 region has 13 residues. Germline values: CDR1 LNHDA, CDR2 SQIVND (reference sequence). CDR3 loop: CASSLNRVGEQYF. CDR3 coding DNA: TGTGCCAGTAGTTTGAACAGGGTCGGCGAGCAGTACTTC. Based on the CDR3 plus reference TRBV19 and TRBJ2-7, the full variable domain is DGGITQSPKYLFRKEGQNVTLSCEQNLNHDAMYWYRQDPGQGLRLIYYSQIVNDFQKGDIAEGYSVSREKKESFPLTVTSAQKNPTAFYLCASSLNRVGEQYFGPGTRLTVT.

V gene TRBV29-1 combines with J gene TRBJ2-7; D may be TRBD1 (6 bases). The ends were cut back, 4 bases at V and 1 base at J, with 8 bases in the middle. Germline CDR1 and CDR2: SQVTM and ANQGSEA. The CDR3 has 12 residues. CDR3 DNA sequence: TGCAGCGTTGGAGGACAGTCCTACGAGCAGTACTTC. Its protein product is CSVGGQSYEQYF.

The chain has TRBV4-2 and TRBJ2-2; 7 nucleotides match TRBD2. The CDR3 consists of 16 residues. In germline, CDR1 is LGHNA, CDR2 YNFKEQ. J gave up 2 bases and V 0 bases, and 3 bases lay outside the gene matches. The DNA of the CDR3 is TGTGCCAGCAGCCAAGACTGGACTAGAAACACCGGGGAGCTGTTTTTT. It is translated as CASSQDWTRNTGELFF.

This rearrangement joins TRBV6-5 to TRBJ1-2, with a possible D match to TRBD1 (6 bases). Germline lookup yields CDR1 MNHEY and CDR2 SVGAGI. This CDR3 is built from 14 residues. Trimming stripped 8 bases from V and 6 bases from J, with 19 bases between. DNA for the CDR3: TGTGCCAGCCGGACAGCGAATTCAAAAGATGGCTACACCTTC. This codes for CASRTANSKDGYTF.

The chain carries TRBV29-1 and TRBJ1-2, with a weak D call TRBD1 (6 bases). Trimming removed 0 bases at V and 10 bases at J, with 12 bases between. CDR3 length equals 12 residues. The germline CDR1 and CDR2 sequences are SQVTM and ANQGSEA. In DNA form, the CDR3 reads TGCAGCGTTGAAGAGGTCCGGGACATCTACACCTTC. It specifies CSVEEVRDIYTF.

The chain links TRBV6-5 to TRBJ2-1, with a tentative D call TRBD2 (5 bases). This CDR3 region has 16 residues. Trimming shortened V by 3 bases and J by 0 bases, and 12 bases separated the two germline ends. CDR1 and CDR2 from the germline V gene are MNHEY and SVGAGI. The CDR3 here is CASSYGLATSYNEQFF. The CDR3 bases are TGTGCCAGCAGTTATGGTCTAGCTACCTCCTACAATGAGCAGTTCTTC.

The genes are TRBV9 and TRBJ2-1; maybe TRBD2 (5 bases). CDR1 is SGDLS and CDR2 is YYNGEE in the germline V gene. V dropped 4 bases and J dropped 0 bases, with 11 bases sitting between them. CDR3 length: 15 residues. CDR3 coding DNA: TGTGCCAGCAGCCCTAGCCCGAGCTCCTACAATGAGCAGTTCTTC. Its protein product is CASSPSPSSYNEQFF. The full variable domain, its missing parts supplied by reference TRBV9 and TRBJ2-1, is DSGVTQTPKHLITATGQRVTLRCSPRSGDLSVYWYQQSLDQGLQFLIQYYNGEERAKGNILERFSAQQFPDLHSELNLSSLELGDSALYFCASSPSPSSYNEQFFGPGTRLTVL.

This rearrangement joins TRBV7-9 to TRBJ1-1; D call uncertain. Germline-derived CDR1 and CDR2 are SEHNR and FQNEAQ (reference sequence). Between the trimmed V and J ends, which lost 5 bases and 1 base, there was a span of 8 bases. This CDR3 is built from 13 residues. This CDR3 reads CASSRQENTEAFF. The DNA for the CDR3 is TGTGCCAGCAGCCGACAAGAGAACACTGAAGCTTTCTTT.

V gene TRBV4-3 combines with J gene TRBJ2-5; 9 positions agree with TRBD2. The CDR3 has 16 amino acids. V shed 4 bases, J shed 5 bases, and the junction held 11 bases outside the gene matches. CDR1 and CDR2 from the germline V gene are LGHNA and YSLEER. Written as DNA, the CDR3 is TGCGCCAGCAGCCCACGATTGGCGGGAGGGACGGAGACCCAGTACTTC. It yields the protein CASSPRLAGGTETQYF.

This rearrangement joins TRBV5-6 to TRBJ2-3, with 9 bases aligning to TRBD1. The ends lost 4 bases at V and 5 bases at J; junction bases unmatched: 5. The V gene's germline CDR1 is SGHDT and CDR2 YYEEEE. The CDR3 is 14 residues long. In DNA, the CDR3 is TGTGCCAGCAGCCATTCGACAGGGGGAGATACGCAGTATTTT. Translation gives CASSHSTGGDTQYF.

In its sample, this clone was seen a few times. V usage is TRBV10-3 and J usage is TRBJ1-2, with unresolved D. Trimming removed 6 bases at V and 3 bases at J, with 8 bases between. CDR1 and CDR2 from the germline V gene are ENHRY and SYGVKD. The CDR3 has 12 residues. CDR3 in amino acids: CAISDTDYGYTF. CDR3 DNA sequence: TGTGCCATCAGCGACACCGACTATGGCTACACCTTC.

V is TRBV18 and J is TRBJ1-1; unclear D gene. The CDR3 loop spans 11 amino acids. Germline V lookup: CDR1 KGHSH, CDR2 LQKENI. V lost 3 bases to trimming and J lost 3 bases, with 2 bases between them. CDR3 bases: TGTGCCAGCTCACCCGACACTGAAGCTTTCTTT. Its protein is CASSPDTEAFF.

CDR3 nucleotide sequence: TGTGCCAGCAGCTCCAGACAGGGGGTATACGAGCAGTACTTC. As protein: CASSSRQGVYEQYF. The chain is built from TRBV5-4 and TRBJ2-7; TRBD1 agrees at 9 bases. This CDR3 has 14 residues. Unmatched junction bases numbered 5, after V lost 3 bases and J lost 4 bases. Germline values: CDR1 SGHNT, CDR2 YYREEE (reference sequence).

The chain is built from TRBV7-9 and TRBJ2-7; 9 bases agree with TRBD1. Germline CDR1 SEHNR, CDR2 FQNEAQ (reference sequence). The CDR3 sequence is 13 residues long. Germline trimming cut 4 bases from V and 7 bases from J; bases unmatched to any gene: 5. The CDR3 sequence: CASSSQGAREQYF. The DNA for the CDR3 is TGTGCCAGCAGCTCACAGGGGGCGCGGGAGCAGTACTTC.

J is TRBJ2-1 and V is TRBV9; D is possibly TRBD2 (6 bases). CDR1 is SGDLS and CDR2 is YYNGEE in the germline V gene. This CDR3 has 15 residues. Trimming pared 0 bases from V and 2 bases from J, leaving 9 bases between. The CDR3 sequence is CASSVGLDTYNEQFF. The DNA for the CDR3 is TGTGCCAGCAGCGTAGGACTAGATACCTACAATGAGCAGTTCTTC.

In its sample, this clone was seen once. The chain employs TRBV27 and TRBJ1-4; 8 bases are a match to TRBD1. J lost 6 bases, V lost 4 bases, and 7 bases had no gene match. Germline lookup yields CDR1 MNHEY and CDR2 SMNVEV (reference sequence). The CDR3 is 15 residues long. The CDR3 bases are TGTGCCAGCAGTTCGACAGGGGTCTACGATGAAAAACTGTTTTTT. Translated: CASSSTGVYDEKLFF.

The rearrangement links TRBV5-1 to TRBJ2-2; 9 nucleotides agree with TRBD1. CDR1 and CDR2 from the germline V gene are SGHRS and YFSETQ. The CDR3 is 18 residues long. With 4 bases clipped from V and 0 bases from J, the junction kept 10 bases outside the gene matches. CDR3 nucleotides: TGCGCCAGCAGCAAGGATATACAGGGGGCGGCGAACACCGGGGAGCTGTTTTTT. This codes for CASSKDIQGAANTGELFF.

The chain joins TRBV4-2 to TRBJ2-7; D not certain. The V gene's germline CDR1 is LGHNA and CDR2 YNFKEQ. Trimming cost V 2 bases and J 0 bases, with 11 bases left between them. The CDR3 loop spans 15 amino acids. As DNA, the CDR3 is TGTGCCAGCAGCCAATCTTCCAGGTTCTCCTACGAGCAGTACTTC. This sequence encodes CASSQSSRFSYEQYF.

The rearrangement joins TRBV4-3 to TRBJ2-1; D possibly corresponds to TRBD2 (7 bases). This CDR3 spans 15 amino acids. With 0 bases removed from V and 10 bases from J, the gap between germline ends came to 16 bases. The germline gives CDR1 LGHNA, CDR2 YSLEER. CDR3 nucleotide sequence: TGCGCCAGCAGCCAAGATAGGCTAGGGGGGGGAGAGCAGTTCTTC. It encodes CASSQDRLGGGEQFF.